The 2 T cell receptor beta chains below all came from one sample that was sequenced in a study of T cells of healthy individuals. TCRdb redid the calling of the 5' RACE reads with MiXCR, one entry per CDR3 protein. In the table there are 85,000 to 100,000 distinct CDR3 sequences, roughly 15% of which are singletons. The receptor source for this set is a human donor in good health.

The chain's CDR3 is CSSPGLAGVRSYNEQFF. Written as DNA, the CDR3 is TGCAGTTCACCGGGACTAGCGGGAGTTCGCTCCTACAATGAGCAGTTCTTC. The gene calls are TRBV20-1 and TRBJ2-1, with 14 bases identical to TRBD2. Trimming took 8 bases from V and 0 from J; bases not matched to a gene: 9. From germline, CDR1 is DFQATT and CDR2 SNEGSKA (reference sequence). This CDR3 region has 17 residues.

This clonotype occurred a few times. The J gene is TRBJ2-3, the V gene TRBV7-3, with D unclear. The CDR3 contains 15 residues. From germline, CDR1 is SGHTA and CDR2 FQGTGA. Trimming took 0 bases from V and 4 from J, leaving 11 bases between them. CDR3 sequence: CASSLTGRAADTQYF. CDR3 in DNA: TGTGCCAGCAGCTTAACGGGTAGGGCGGCAGATACGCAGTATTTT.